The subject of this entry is one TCR beta chain. The antigen is undetermined. These data are taken from a study of T cell responses to AZD1222 COVID-19 vaccine. Study-wide results and caveats: Only a handful of people who got AZD1222 tested seropositive at baseline.

V lost 5 bases and J lost 1; bases outside the gene matches: 6. The CDR3 consists of 15 residues. CDR1 and CDR2 (germline): MNHEY, SMNVEV (reference sequence). Only in-frame clones appear in the TCRdb table, and some are missing; sequencing was by immunoSEQ multiplex PCR. This repertoire shows about 70,000 clones, around 90% found once; its top ten account for approximately 1.3%. Source: peripheral blood, taken 28 days after the second AZD1222 dose. The TCR sequence derives from an adult who received the AZD1222 COVID-19 vaccine. This chain links TRBV27 with TRBJ1-1; 8 bases line up with TRBD1. For the CDR3, the DNA is TGTGCCAGCAGTGCTCCCGGGACAGGGAACACTGAAGCTTTCTTT. Translation: CASSAPGTGNTEAFF.